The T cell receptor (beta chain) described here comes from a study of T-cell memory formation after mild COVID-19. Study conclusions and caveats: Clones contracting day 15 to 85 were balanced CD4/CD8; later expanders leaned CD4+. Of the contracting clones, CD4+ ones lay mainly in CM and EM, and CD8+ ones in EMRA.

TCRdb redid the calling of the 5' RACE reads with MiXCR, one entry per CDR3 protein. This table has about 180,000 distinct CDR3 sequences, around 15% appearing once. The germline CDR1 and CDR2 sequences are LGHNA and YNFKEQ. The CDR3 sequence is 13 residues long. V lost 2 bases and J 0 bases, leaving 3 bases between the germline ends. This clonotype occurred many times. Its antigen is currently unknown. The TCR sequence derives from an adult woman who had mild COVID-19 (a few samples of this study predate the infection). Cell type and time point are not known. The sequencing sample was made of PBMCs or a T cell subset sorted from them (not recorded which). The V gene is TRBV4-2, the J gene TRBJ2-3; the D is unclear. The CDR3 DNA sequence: TGTGCCAGCAGCCAATTCAGCACAGATACGCAGTATTTT. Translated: CASSQFSTDTQYF.